The 18 T cell receptor beta chains given below trace back to one sample, sequenced in a study of T cell responses to AZD1222 COVID-19 vaccine (dated by TCRdb to the early 2020s). Libraries were constructed by the immunoSEQ multiplex PCR assay. The clones in this table, taken by TCRdb from immuneACCESS, are in-frame only. Not every clone is retained; where verified, under half of the shortfall comes from an unresolved V gene, and the cause of the rest is unknown. The sample yields around 130,000 clones; 80% to 95% were counted once. The ten largest make up roughly 1% of the sample. The intended sense of this specimen's time point label: about 28 days (+/-7) after the second vaccine dose. Sample: peripheral blood, taken 28 days after the second AZD1222 dose. All receptors derive from an adult who received the AZD1222 COVID-19 vaccine.

This clone appeared a single time. The V and J genes are TRBV29-1 and TRBJ1-6; TRBD1 might be the D (5 bases). With 6 bases removed from V and 10 bases from J, the gap between germline ends came to 13 bases. CDR3 length: 12 residues. Germline values: CDR1 SQVTM, CDR2 ANQGSEA. DNA of the CDR3: TGCAGCGTCCTGGACGGGGGATCACCCCTCCACTTT. It is translated as CSVLDGGSPLHF. Full variable domain (rest looked up from reference TRBV29-1 and TRBJ1-6): SAVISQKPSRDICQRGTSLTIQCQVDSQVTMMFWYRQQPGQSLTLIATANQGSEATYESGFVIDKFPISRPNLTFSTLTVSNMSPEDSSIYLCSVLDGGSPLHFGNGTRLTVT.

The V gene is TRBV12-3 or TRBV12-4, the J gene TRBJ1-2; D uncertain. Between the trimmed V and J ends, which lost 2 bases and 2 bases, there was a span of 6 bases. The CDR3 totals 13 residues. The chain's CDR3 is CASSLLRNYGYTF. CDR3 bases: TGTGCCAGCAGTTTACTTCGGAACTATGGCTACACCTTC.

The V gene is TRBV27, the J gene TRBJ1-5, with 7 nucleotides matching TRBD1. V lost 6 bases to trimming and J lost 7 bases; unmatched junction nucleotides: 9. The CDR3 consists of 14 residues. Per germline, CDR1 MNHEY and CDR2 SMNVEV (reference sequence). The CDR3 DNA sequence: TGTGCCAGCAGGATGAGACAGGGAAGACAGCCCCAGCATTTT. It specifies CASRMRQGRQPQHF.

The chain combines TRBV6-2 or TRBV6-3 with TRBJ1-5; 7 nucleotides align to TRBD1. The CDR3 extends over 16 amino acids. CDR1 and CDR2 from the germline V gene are MNHEY and SVGEGT. The V segment lost 0 bases and the J segment 3 bases; nucleotides outside the gene matches: 5. This CDR3 is CASSYSQGVYNQPQHF. CDR3 DNA sequence: TGTGCCAGCAGTTACTCGCAGGGGGTTTACAATCAGCCCCAGCATTTT.

CDR3 amino acids: CASSQGGAGTAAYEQYF. Here the CDR3 DNA reads TGTGCCAGCAGCCAAGGAGGGGCCGGGACCGCGGCCTACGAGCAGTACTTC. The V and J genes are TRBV4-2 and TRBJ2-7; D may match TRBD1 or TRBD2 (5 bases each). V dropped 1 base and J dropped 2 bases, with 18 bases sitting between them. CDR1 LGHNA and CDR2 YNFKEQ come from the germline V gene. The CDR3 runs 17 residues.

V and J are TRBV2 and TRBJ1-1, with TRBD1 as a possible D gene (5 bases). The ends were cut back, 2 bases at V and 9 bases at J, with 16 bases in the middle. The CDR3 extends over 14 amino acids. From germline, CDR1 is SNHLY and CDR2 FYNNEI. CDR3 protein: CASSEILGQGKAFF. The CDR3 nucleotides are TGTGCCAGCAGTGAAATTTTGGGCCAGGGAAAAGCTTTCTTT.

The rearrangement uses TRBV24-1 and TRBJ2-2; D is undetermined. The V gene lost 9 bases and the J gene lost 6 bases, with 10 bases spanning the gap. Germline assignment: CDR1 KGHDR and CDR2 SFDVKD. This CDR3 contains 12 residues. CDR3 sequence: CATPNRSGELFF. The CDR3 region has the DNA TGTGCCACCCCGAACCGTTCCGGGGAGCTGTTTTTT.

V is TRBV5-4 and J is TRBJ2-7; 11 bases map to TRBD2. J lost 1 base, V lost 1 base, and 4 bases had no gene match. Germline V gene sequence: CDR1 SGHNT, CDR2 YYREEE (reference sequence). The CDR3 has 16 residues. The CDR3 sequence: CASSLTSGSSSYEQYF. CDR3 bases: TGTGCCAGCAGCTTGACTAGCGGGAGTTCTTCCTACGAGCAGTACTTC.

This chain connects TRBV5-1 to TRBJ2-5; D not resolved. This CDR3 comprises 14 residues. Germline V gene lookup returns CDR1 SGHRS and CDR2 YFSETQ. The V end lost 0 bases, the J end lost 2 bases, and 8 bases lay between the germline ends. In DNA, the CDR3 is TGCGCCAGCAGCTTGGAAGGTAATCAAGAGACCCAGTACTTC. This gives the protein CASSLEGNQETQYF. The variable domain in full, completed from reference TRBV5-1 and TRBJ2-5, reads KAGVTQTPRYLIKTRGQQVTLSCSPISGHRSVSWYQQTPGQGLQFLFEYFSETQRNKGNFPGRFSGRQFSNSRSEMNVSTLELGDSALYLCASSLEGNQETQYFGPGTRLLVL.

This sequence joins TRBV6-5 and TRBJ1-1; 7 bases line up with TRBD1. Germline lookup yields CDR1 MNHEY and CDR2 SVGAGI. This CDR3 has 13 residues. After removal of 10 bases from V and 7 bases from J, the junction contained 12 bases not matched to a gene. CDR3 in amino acids: CATPGQDPLEAFF. In DNA, the CDR3 is TGTGCCACCCCCGGACAGGACCCCCTTGAAGCTTTCTTT.

DNA for the CDR3: TGCGCCAGCAGCTTTCAGCAGGGGGCCCTAGATTGGGGTATTGAGCAGTTCTTC. It yields the protein CASSFQQGALDWGIEQFF. The chain recombines TRBV5-1 with TRBJ2-1; 8 bases map to TRBD1. The CDR3 length is 18 residues. J lost 9 bases, V lost 2 bases, and 19 bases had no gene match. Germline values: CDR1 SGHRS, CDR2 YFSETQ.

The rearrangement uses TRBV10-3 and TRBJ2-5, with D possibly being TRBD2 (6 bases). This CDR3 has 15 residues. CDR1 and CDR2 (germline): ENHRY, SYGVKD. Trimming took off 0 bases at V and 5 bases at J, with 13 bases between the two ends. The CDR3 bases are TGTGCCATCAGTGAGTCGATGGGGGGTGCGGAGACCCAGTACTTC. Protein product: CAISESMGGAETQYF.

The chain carries TRBV7-2 and TRBJ2-7; D could derive from TRBD1 or TRBD2 (5 bases each). The CDR3 loop spans 13 amino acids. Germline assignment: CDR1 SGHTA and CDR2 FQGNSA. Trimming removed 4 bases from V and 6 bases from J, with 13 bases in between. DNA for the CDR3: TGTGCCAGCAGCTGGGGGATAGGTCTCGAGCAGTACTTC. It specifies CASSWGIGLEQYF.

V is TRBV5-6 and J is TRBJ2-2; unclear D gene. Germline V lookup: CDR1 SGHDT, CDR2 YYEEEE. Trimming cost V 0 bases and J 2 bases, with 8 bases left between them. The CDR3 has 15 residues. In DNA form, the CDR3 reads TGTGCCAGCAGCTTGGGAGGAACTAACACCGGGGAGCTGTTTTTT. This gives the protein CASSLGGTNTGELFF.

The CDR3 here is CASSEPTAYEQYF. CDR3 sequence (DNA): TGTGCCAGCAGTGAACCTACAGCCTACGAGCAGTACTTC. The chain links TRBV6-1 to TRBJ2-7, with D unclear. Trimming removed 2 bases at V and 2 bases at J, with 7 bases between. This CDR3 is 13 amino acids long. CDR1 and CDR2 (germline): MNHNS, SASEGT.

The J gene is TRBJ1-3, the V gene TRBV7-8; D not certain. The length of the CDR3 is 15 residues. The germline V gene encodes CDR1 SGHVS and CDR2 FQNEAQ. Trimming shortened V by 6 bases and J by 2 bases, and 14 bases separated the two germline ends. This chain's CDR3 is CASSQRSWAGNTIYF. The CDR3 DNA sequence: TGTGCCAGCAGTCAAAGGAGCTGGGCTGGAAACACCATATATTTT.

The chain links TRBV19 to TRBJ2-5, with 8 bases fitting TRBD1. This CDR3 is built from 16 residues. Germline-derived CDR1 and CDR2 are LNHDA and SQIVND (reference sequence). Trimming removed 3 bases from V and 1 base from J; junction bases left unmatched: 7. The CDR3 loop reads CASSITRGLGQETQYF. In DNA, the CDR3 is TGTGCCAGTAGTATCACCAGGGGGCTGGGCCAAGAGACCCAGTACTTC.

V is TRBV30 and J is TRBJ1-3; D is unresolved. The CDR3 totals 16 residues. The germline V and J ends were trimmed by 0 bases and 0 bases, with 12 bases remaining between them. Germline loops: CDR1 GTSNPN, CDR2 SVGIG (reference sequence). The CDR3 reads CAWSVRRENSGNTIYF. CDR3 coding DNA: TGTGCCTGGAGTGTACGTCGGGAAAACTCTGGAAACACCATATATTTT.